A single sample gave rise to the 18 T cell receptor beta chains below, sequenced in a study of control samples from healthy donors and cancer patients. The protocol was immunoSEQ multiplex PCR, while the TCRdb copy is restricted to in-frame clones and leaves out a portion. The table shows about 160,000 clones, with roughly 94% occurring only once. The sequencing sample was made of PBMCs. The receptors stem from a man between 60 and 75 years old with colorectal cancer.

V usage is TRBV6-2 or TRBV6-3 and J usage is TRBJ2-7, with no clear D. Looked up from germline, CDR1 is MNHEY and CDR2 is SVGEGT. The V end lost 6 bases, the J end lost 1 base, and 13 bases lay between the germline ends. The length of the CDR3 is 14 residues. This CDR3 is CASSPTTQSYEQYF. The CDR3 DNA is TGTGCCAGCAGCCCCACTACCCAGTCCTACGAGCAGTACTTC.

CDR3 region: CASSLDTNQPQHF. The CDR3 DNA is TGCGCCAGCAGCTTGGACACTAATCAGCCCCAGCATTTT. The chain employs TRBV5-1 and TRBJ1-5; D call uncertain. Germline V lookup: CDR1 SGHRS, CDR2 YFSETQ. The CDR3 extends over 13 amino acids. With 0 bases removed from V and 4 bases from J, the gap between germline ends came to 5 bases.

This chain connects TRBV6-5 to TRBJ2-3; D not resolved. The CDR3 loop spans 14 amino acids. The V end was cut by 0 bases, the J end by 2 bases, with 6 bases between. Germline loops: CDR1 MNHEY, CDR2 SVGAGI. CDR3 sequence reads: CASSYSRTTDTQYF. The DNA of the CDR3 is TGTGCCAGCAGTTACTCGAGAACCACAGATACGCAGTATTTT.

J is TRBJ1-2 and V is TRBV6-6, with 7 bases lining up with TRBD1. J was trimmed by 8 bases and V by 0 bases; bases with no gene match: 9. CDR1 and CDR2 (germline): MNHNY, SVGAGI (reference sequence). CDR3 size: 15 residues. CDR3 loop: CASSYSQGRGDGYTF. CDR3 DNA: TGTGCCAGCAGTTACTCACAGGGGAGAGGAGACGGCTACACCTTC.

CDR3 residues: CASSPRAQGAGYTF. DNA of the CDR3: TGTGCCAGCTCACCAAGGGCACAGGGGGCTGGCTACACCTTC. The rearrangement joins TRBV18 to TRBJ1-2; TRBD1 matches at 9 bases. The germline gives CDR1 KGHSH, CDR2 LQKENI. The V gene end was trimmed by 2 bases and the J gene end by 7 bases; junction bases not matched to a gene: 5. The CDR3 is 14 residues long.

V and J are TRBV28 and TRBJ1-2, with 9 nucleotides matching TRBD1. Germline V gene sequence: CDR1 MDHEN, CDR2 SYDVKM. The CDR3 totals 16 residues. J was trimmed by 5 bases and V by 5 bases; bases with no gene match: 12. The CDR3 region is CASSGGYRGPGYGYTF. The CDR3 DNA follows: TGTGCCAGCAGTGGGGGCTACAGGGGGCCGGGGTATGGCTACACCTTC.

The chain couples TRBV19 to TRBJ2-7; maybe TRBD1 (6 bases). This CDR3 is built from 13 residues. Germline V gene data show CDR1 as LNHDA and CDR2 as SQIVND (reference sequence). V shed 1 base and J shed 4 bases, with 8 bases lying between them. CDR3 DNA sequence: TGTGCCAGTAGTATAGGAACAGGGTACGAGCAGTACTTC. This translates into CASSIGTGYEQYF.

The gene calls are TRBV30 and TRBJ2-7, with TRBD2 as a possible D gene (7 bases). The CDR3 is 12 amino acids. The V and J ends lost 2 bases and 7 bases respectively, with 12 bases between them. Germline CDR1 and CDR2: GTSNPN and SVGIG (reference sequence). The CDR3 reads CAWSKQGGEQYF. The CDR3 DNA sequence: TGTGCCTGGAGTAAACAGGGAGGGGAGCAGTACTTC.

The V call is TRBV18, the J call TRBJ1-2; weak D call: TRBD1 (5 bases). Looked up from germline, CDR1 is KGHSH and CDR2 is LQKENI. V was pared by 2 bases and J by 8 bases, with 15 bases between. The CDR3 length is 14 residues. Written as DNA, the CDR3 is TGTGCCAGCTCACCAACAGGTATGAGCTACGGCTACACCTTC. Encoded protein: CASSPTGMSYGYTF.

The chain couples TRBV9 to TRBJ2-3; D unclear. The germline gives CDR1 SGDLS, CDR2 YYNGEE. Trimming shortened V by 0 bases and J by 3 bases, and 14 bases separated the two germline ends. This CDR3 contains 16 residues. As DNA, the CDR3 is TGTGCCAGCAGCGTAGGACCCAGCCGTCAGACAGATACGCAGTATTTT. Translating it yields CASSVGPSRQTDTQYF.

The chain couples TRBV5-1 to TRBJ2-7; 8 bases match TRBD2. Trimming took 2 bases from V and 3 from J; bases not matched to a gene: 13. This CDR3 comprises 17 residues. Germline lookup yields CDR1 SGHRS and CDR2 YFSETQ. CDR3 sequence: CASSFRGGAQVGYEQYF. In nucleotides, the CDR3 is TGCGCCAGCAGCTTCCGGGGGGGGGCGCAGGTAGGCTACGAGCAGTACTTC. The full variable domain, in which reference TRBV5-1 and TRBJ2-7 provide the parts outside the CDR3, is KAGVTQTPRYLIKTRGQQVTLSCSPISGHRSVSWYQQTPGQGLQFLFEYFSETQRNKGNFPGRFSGRQFSNSRSEMNVSTLELGDSALYLCASSFRGGAQVGYEQYFGPGTRLTVT.

The chain links TRBV4-3 to TRBJ1-2, with TRBD1 identical over 10 bases. This CDR3 region has 17 residues. The V gene's germline CDR1 is LGHNA and CDR2 YSLEER. V was pared by 0 bases and J by 8 bases, with 12 bases of the junction left unmatched. The CDR3 loop reads CASSQDYSGQGPGGYTF. CDR3 nucleotide sequence: TGCGCCAGCAGCCAAGATTACTCGGGACAGGGGCCAGGGGGCTACACCTTC.

This chain joins TRBV11-2 and TRBJ2-2; no reliable D call. CDR3 length: 13 amino acids. With 0 bases removed from V and 8 bases from J, the gap between germline ends came to 7 bases. The germline V gene has CDR1 SGHAT and CDR2 FQNNGV. The CDR3 here is CASSLDAAGELFF. CDR3 nucleotides: TGTGCCAGCAGCTTAGATGCGGCAGGGGAGCTGTTTTTT.

The V call is TRBV19, the J call TRBJ1-2; D is undetermined. Trimming removed 5 bases from V and 3 bases from J, with 7 bases in between. This CDR3 is 12 amino acids long. Germline values: CDR1 LNHDA, CDR2 SQIVND (reference sequence). The CDR3 sequence is CASSGTDYGYTF. The CDR3 coding sequence is TGTGCCAGTAGTGGTACGGACTATGGCTACACCTTC.

J is TRBJ2-5 and V is TRBV27, with 8 positions matching TRBD2. This CDR3 has 17 residues. V shed 0 bases, J shed 3 bases, and the junction held 9 bases outside the gene matches. CDR1 MNHEY and CDR2 SMNVEV come from the germline V gene (reference sequence). The CDR3 sequence: CASSLSPVAGREETQYF. Written as DNA, the CDR3 is TGTGCCAGCAGTTTATCCCCAGTAGCGGGGAGGGAAGAGACCCAGTACTTC.

J is TRBJ2-7 and V is TRBV10-1; D is perhaps TRBD1 (6 bases). There are 16 residues in the CDR3. V was clipped by 7 bases and J by 4 bases, with 23 bases between them. Germline V gene sequence: CDR1 WNHNN, CDR2 SYGVQD (reference sequence). The CDR3 reads CASTLDRDTEIYEQYF. CDR3 DNA sequence: TGCGCCAGCACCCTGGACCGGGACACAGAGATTTACGAGCAGTACTTC.

V usage is TRBV25-1 and J usage is TRBJ2-1, with 11 bases matching TRBD2. This CDR3 contains 15 residues. Germline CDR1 MGHDK, CDR2 SYGVNS. With 4 bases clipped from V and 8 bases from J, the junction kept 7 bases outside the gene matches. Here the CDR3 DNA reads TGTGCCAGCAGTGTTAGCGGGGGGGCATCCGATGAGCAGTTCTTC. Its translation is CASSVSGGASDEQFF. The complete variable domain, with remaining parts taken from reference TRBV25-1 and TRBJ2-1, reads EADIYQTPRYLVIGTGKKITLECSQTMGHDKMYWYQQDPGMELHLIHYSYGVNSTEKGDLSSESTVSRIRTEHFPLTLESARPSHTSQYLCASSVSGGASDEQFFGPGTRLTVL.

The chain links TRBV30 to TRBJ2-2, with TRBD1 matching over 7 bases. The junction had 4 bases not matched to a gene; V was cut back by 0 bases and J by 3 bases. Germline loops: CDR1 GTSNPN, CDR2 SVGIG (reference sequence). The length of the CDR3 is 15 residues. The CDR3 nucleotides are TGTGCCTGGAGTGTACAGGGGAGTTACACCGGGGAGCTGTTTTTT. It is translated as CAWSVQGSYTGELFF.